The rows below give T cell receptor beta chains drawn from one sample of a study of CD8 T cells in ankylosing spondylitis. MiXCR was run by TCRdb on the 5' RACE reads, yielding one entry per CDR3 protein. The table records 200,000 to 250,000 distinct CDR3 sequences, about 18% of them present only once. Sequencing input: blood, either unsorted or a sorted T cell fraction (not recorded which). The receptors derive from a male donor with ankylosing spondylitis. The CDR3 runs from the conserved cysteine through the conserved F or W. The order of the fields is clone size, D gene, V gene, J gene, CDR3 protein, CDR3 DNA. A D gene is named only where the DNA matches it firmly. Some rows mark clone size as missing; the rest say once, few, many or name a class of expanded clone.

abundance: -; d_gene: -; v_gene: TRBV30; j_gene: TRBJ2-5; CDR3aa: CAWSVLGYEGTQYF; CDR3nt: TGTGCCTGGAGTGTTTTGGGGTACGAGGGGACCCAGTACTTC
abundance: -; d_gene: -; v_gene: TRBV7-9; j_gene: TRBJ2-7; CDR3aa: CASSSGSDPYEQYF; CDR3nt: TGTGCCAGCAGCTCTGGTTCCGACCCCTACGAGCAGTACTTC
abundance: few; d_gene: -; v_gene: TRBV20-1; j_gene: TRBJ1-1; CDR3aa: CSAKFSGGDTEAFF; CDR3nt: TGCAGTGCTAAGTTTTCCGGGGGGGACACTGAAGCTTTCTTT
abundance: many; d_gene: -; v_gene: TRBV29-1; j_gene: TRBJ2-1; CDR3aa: CSVALTDNEQFF; CDR3nt: TGCAGCGTCGCACTAACCGACAATGAGCAGTTCTTC
abundance: -; d_gene: -; v_gene: TRBV4-1; j_gene: TRBJ2-3; CDR3aa: CASSHRTSTDTQYF; CDR3nt: TGCGCCAGCAGCCATAGGACCAGCACAGATACGCAGTATTTT
abundance: -; d_gene: TRBD2; v_gene: TRBV12-5; j_gene: TRBJ2-5; CDR3aa: CASGGLAGDQETQYF; CDR3nt: TGTGCTAGTGGGGGACTAGCGGGGGACCAAGAGACCCAGTACTTC
abundance: -; d_gene: -; v_gene: TRBV12-2; j_gene: TRBJ2-7; CDR3aa: CASRLVIRGTYEQYF; CDR3nt: TGTGCAAGTCGCTTAGTTATCCGGGGCACCTACGAGCAGTACTTC
abundance: few; d_gene: TRBD1; v_gene: TRBV6-1; j_gene: TRBJ1-2; CDR3aa: CASSEGQGRDNYGYTF; CDR3nt: TGTGCCAGCAGTGAAGGACAGGGAAGGGATAACTATGGCTACACCTTC
abundance: -; d_gene: -; v_gene: TRBV6-2/TRBV6-3; j_gene: TRBJ2-1; CDR3aa: CASSYEPGEQFF; CDR3nt: TGTGCCAGCAGTTACGAGCCGGGTGAGCAGTTCTTC
abundance: many; d_gene: TRBD1; v_gene: TRBV29-1; j_gene: TRBJ1-2; CDR3aa: CSAPSRDRAVYGYTF; CDR3nt: TGCAGCGCACCTTCCCGGGACAGGGCGGTCTATGGCTACACCTTC
abundance: few; d_gene: TRBD1; v_gene: TRBV2; j_gene: TRBJ2-7; CDR3aa: CASRGQGTYEQYF; CDR3nt: TGTGCCAGCAGGGGACAGGGCACCTACGAGCAGTACTTC
abundance: many; d_gene: -; v_gene: TRBV6-5; j_gene: TRBJ2-7; CDR3aa: CASSYGTPYEQYF; CDR3nt: TGTGCCAGCAGTTACGGGACCCCGTACGAGCAGTACTTC
abundance: -; d_gene: TRBD1; v_gene: TRBV29-1; j_gene: TRBJ1-1; CDR3aa: CSVERDRGGYTEAFF; CDR3nt: TGCAGCGTTGAGAGGGACAGGGGCGGATATACTGAAGCTTTCTTT
abundance: -; d_gene: -; v_gene: TRBV10-3; j_gene: TRBJ1-1; CDR3aa: CAIRGILNTEAFF; CDR3nt: TGTGCCATCAGGGGGATTTTGAACACTGAAGCTTTCTTT
abundance: -; d_gene: -; v_gene: TRBV12-3/TRBV12-4; j_gene: TRBJ1-2; CDR3aa: CASSSPIDAYGYTF; CDR3nt: TGTGCCAGCAGTTCCCCCATAGATGCCTATGGCTACACCTTC
abundance: few; d_gene: -; v_gene: TRBV15; j_gene: TRBJ2-4; CDR3aa: CATSLGRWGGENIQYF; CDR3nt: TGTGCCACCAGCTTAGGGCGATGGGGCGGGGAAAACATTCAGTACTTC
abundance: -; d_gene: -; v_gene: TRBV7-8; j_gene: TRBJ2-3; CDR3aa: CASSLGWDRSADTQYF; CDR3nt: TGTGCCAGCAGCTTAGGGTGGGACCGATCGGCAGATACGCAGTATTTT
abundance: -; d_gene: TRBD2; v_gene: TRBV20-1; j_gene: TRBJ2-3; CDR3aa: CSAKVGGGISAGDTQYF; CDR3nt: TGCAGTGCTAAAGTCGGGGGGGGTATCAGTGCTGGAGATACGCAGTATTTT
abundance: many; d_gene: -; v_gene: TRBV5-1; j_gene: TRBJ1-5; CDR3aa: CASSSRSQPQHF; CDR3nt: TGCGCCAGCAGCTCTAGGAGTCAGCCCCAGCATTTT
abundance: many; d_gene: -; v_gene: TRBV5-1; j_gene: TRBJ2-7; CDR3aa: CASSLEGVYEQYF; CDR3nt: TGCGCCAGCAGCTTAGAGGGAGTCTACGAGCAGTACTTC
abundance: few; d_gene: TRBD2; v_gene: TRBV20-1; j_gene: TRBJ2-1; CDR3aa: CSASDGTSGNNEQFF; CDR3nt: TGCAGTGCTAGTGACGGGACTAGCGGCAACAATGAGCAGTTCTTC
abundance: few; d_gene: TRBD2; v_gene: TRBV10-3; j_gene: TRBJ2-2; CDR3aa: CAISESPSGNTGELFF; CDR3nt: TGTGCCATCAGTGAGTCCCCTAGCGGAAACACCGGGGAGCTGTTTTTT
abundance: few; d_gene: -; v_gene: TRBV4-2; j_gene: TRBJ1-1; CDR3aa: CASSQTGGLNTEAFF; CDR3nt: TGTGCCAGCAGCCAAACGGGAGGGTTGAACACTGAAGCTTTCTTT
abundance: few; d_gene: -; v_gene: TRBV28; j_gene: TRBJ2-7; CDR3aa: CASTGTETYEQYF; CDR3nt: TGTGCCAGTACCGGGACGGAAACCTACGAGCAGTACTTC
abundance: -; d_gene: TRBD1; v_gene: TRBV5-5; j_gene: TRBJ2-5; CDR3aa: CASRRTGEETQYF; CDR3nt: TGTGCCAGCAGACGGACAGGGGAAGAGACCCAGTACTTC
abundance: -; d_gene: -; v_gene: TRBV6-5; j_gene: TRBJ2-7; CDR3aa: CASGLRGYEQYF; CDR3nt: TGTGCCAGCGGCTTGAGGGGCTACGAGCAGTACTTC
abundance: -; d_gene: TRBD1; v_gene: TRBV29-1; j_gene: TRBJ2-1; CDR3aa: CSVEWWTGMGEQFF; CDR3nt: TGCAGCGTTGAATGGTGGACAGGGATGGGTGAGCAGTTCTTC
abundance: many; d_gene: -; v_gene: TRBV12-3/TRBV12-4; j_gene: TRBJ2-7; CDR3aa: CASSLTFYEQYF; CDR3nt: TGTGCCAGCAGTTTGACTTTCTACGAGCAGTACTTC
abundance: -; d_gene: -; v_gene: TRBV27; j_gene: TRBJ2-5; CDR3aa: CASSLSLQYQETQYF; CDR3nt: TGTGCCAGCAGTTTATCTTTACAATACCAAGAGACCCAGTACTTC
abundance: many; d_gene: TRBD1; v_gene: TRBV29-1; j_gene: TRBJ1-1; CDR3aa: CSVKTGGHTEAFF; CDR3nt: TGCAGCGTGAAGACAGGGGGTCACACTGAAGCTTTCTTT
abundance: -; d_gene: TRBD1; v_gene: TRBV6-2/TRBV6-3; j_gene: TRBJ2-7; CDR3aa: CASRSGTGSGYEQYF; CDR3nt: TGTGCCAGCAGGTCCGGGACAGGATCTGGTTACGAGCAGTACTTC
abundance: -; d_gene: -; v_gene: TRBV19; j_gene: TRBJ2-1; CDR3aa: CASSIGWTAADEQFF; CDR3nt: TGTGCCAGTAGTATTGGGTGGACAGCCGCAGATGAGCAGTTCTTC
abundance: few; d_gene: -; v_gene: TRBV5-1; j_gene: TRBJ2-1; CDR3aa: CASSLAGGPPHNEQFF; CDR3nt: TGCGCCAGCAGCTTGGCCGGGGGCCCCCCTCACAATGAGCAGTTCTTC
abundance: -; d_gene: -; v_gene: TRBV4-1; j_gene: TRBJ2-5; CDR3aa: CASRDQGGETQYF; CDR3nt: TGCGCCAGCCGGGATCAGGGGGGAGAGACCCAGTACTTC
abundance: -; d_gene: TRBD2; v_gene: TRBV27; j_gene: TRBJ2-7; CDR3aa: CASSPGLAHYEQYF; CDR3nt: TGTGCCAGCAGCCCCGGACTAGCCCATTACGAGCAGTACTTC
abundance: -; d_gene: TRBD1; v_gene: TRBV30; j_gene: TRBJ1-2; CDR3aa: CAWDLNRGNTF; CDR3nt: TGTGCCTGGGACTTGAACAGGGGGAACACCTTC
abundance: -; d_gene: -; v_gene: TRBV7-9; j_gene: TRBJ2-7; CDR3aa: CASSLEVGGVIEQYF; CDR3nt: TGTGCCAGCAGCTTAGAGGTCGGGGGTGTTATCGAGCAGTACTTC
abundance: few; d_gene: TRBD1; v_gene: TRBV4-1; j_gene: TRBJ2-1; CDR3aa: CASSQTPGQGNEQFF; CDR3nt: TGCGCCAGCAGCCAGACCCCGGGACAGGGTAATGAGCAGTTCTTC
abundance: -; d_gene: -; v_gene: TRBV12-3/TRBV12-4; j_gene: TRBJ2-3; CDR3aa: CASSLPGTTDTQYF; CDR3nt: TGTGCCAGCAGTTTGCCAGGCACGACAGATACGCAGTATTTT
abundance: -; d_gene: -; v_gene: TRBV5-1; j_gene: TRBJ2-1; CDR3aa: CASSPEGPYNEQFF; CDR3nt: TGCGCCAGCAGCCCGGAGGGCCCTTACAATGAGCAGTTCTTC
abundance: few; d_gene: -; v_gene: TRBV7-2; j_gene: TRBJ1-2; CDR3aa: CASSLDAGSEANYGYTF; CDR3nt: TGTGCCAGCAGCTTAGACGCGGGGTCCGAGGCTAACTATGGCTACACCTTC
abundance: -; d_gene: -; v_gene: TRBV4-1; j_gene: TRBJ2-3; CDR3aa: CASSQTASWETDTQYF; CDR3nt: TGCGCCAGCAGCCAAACGGCCTCATGGGAGACAGATACGCAGTATTTT
abundance: few; d_gene: -; v_gene: TRBV7-6; j_gene: TRBJ2-3; CDR3aa: CASSLRETGIRRAPPSTDTQYF; CDR3nt: TGTGCCAGCAGCCTGAGGGAAACCGGGATCCGAAGAGCGCCGCCTAGCACAGATACGCAGTATTTT
abundance: many; d_gene: -; v_gene: TRBV12-3/TRBV12-4; j_gene: TRBJ2-3; CDR3aa: CASSWLGAGDTQYF; CDR3nt: TGTGCCAGCAGTTGGCTGGGGGCGGGAGATACGCAGTATTTT
abundance: few; d_gene: TRBD2; v_gene: TRBV4-1; j_gene: TRBJ2-7; CDR3aa: CASSQAAGGRSYEQYF; CDR3nt: TGCGCCAGCAGCCAAGCGGCGGGGGGCCGTTCCTACGAGCAGTACTTC
abundance: -; d_gene: -; v_gene: TRBV27; j_gene: TRBJ1-4; CDR3aa: CASSLWLEEKLFF; CDR3nt: TGTGCCAGCAGTTTATGGTTAGAAGAAAAACTGTTTTTT
abundance: -; d_gene: -; v_gene: TRBV6-2/TRBV6-3; j_gene: TRBJ1-1; CDR3aa: CASRIGREVTEAFF; CDR3nt: TGTGCCAGCAGAATTGGACGGGAGGTCACTGAAGCTTTCTTT
abundance: -; d_gene: TRBD1; v_gene: TRBV11-3; j_gene: TRBJ2-7; CDR3aa: CASSLRDRAGEQYF; CDR3nt: TGTGCCAGCAGCTTAAGGGACAGGGCAGGCGAGCAGTACTTC
abundance: -; d_gene: -; v_gene: TRBV7-8; j_gene: TRBJ2-1; CDR3aa: CASSLGGGGKYNEQFF; CDR3nt: TGTGCCAGCAGCCTAGGGGGCGGGGGGAAATACAATGAGCAGTTCTTC
abundance: -; d_gene: -; v_gene: TRBV12-3/TRBV12-4; j_gene: TRBJ2-1; CDR3aa: CASSLKINEQFF; CDR3nt: TGTGCCAGCAGTTTAAAGATAAATGAGCAGTTCTTC
abundance: -; d_gene: -; v_gene: TRBV9; j_gene: TRBJ1-1; CDR3aa: CASSDPGQSPQAFF; CDR3nt: TGTGCCAGCAGCGATCCGGGCCAGTCTCCCCAAGCTTTCTTT
abundance: few; d_gene: -; v_gene: TRBV7-2; j_gene: TRBJ2-7; CDR3aa: CASSQQGGSYEQYF; CDR3nt: TGTGCCAGCAGCCAACAGGGAGGCTCCTACGAGCAGTACTTC
abundance: -; d_gene: -; v_gene: TRBV6-1; j_gene: TRBJ1-5; CDR3aa: CASSEMGPALGQHF; CDR3nt: TGTGCCAGCAGTGAAATGGGGCCCGCCCTGGGGCAGCATTTT